Listed below are T cell receptor beta chains from one sample, sequenced in a study of identical twins. Via MiXCR, TCRdb re-called the 5' RACE reads, giving one row per CDR3 protein. Of roughly 470,000 distinct CDR3 sequences in the sample, approximately 14% were seen once. The data also belong to a second study, concerning yellow fever vaccine responses in identical twins.

What was sequenced was CD4+ T cells sorted from blood. The receptors were sampled from a woman between 18 and 30 years old in good health. The CDR3 runs from the conserved cysteine through the conserved F or W. Each record gives: clone size, V gene, D gene, J gene, CDR3 protein, CDR3 DNA. A D gene is named only where the DNA matches it firmly. Expanded clones are given a class, and other clones once, few, many or no size at all.

clone_size: -; v_call: TRBV7-9; d_call: TRBD2; j_call: TRBJ2-7; cdr3_aa: CASRPAGGPHEQYF; cdr3_nt: TGTGCCAGCAGACCAGCGGGGGGGCCCCACGAGCAGTACTTC
clone_size: -; v_call: TRBV7-2; d_call: -; j_call: TRBJ2-1; cdr3_aa: CASSSRAIGSGQFF; cdr3_nt: TGTGCCAGCAGCTCCCGGGCGATCGGGAGTGGGCAGTTCTTC
clone_size: few; v_call: TRBV27; d_call: TRBD1; j_call: TRBJ1-2; cdr3_aa: CASSLSDTGQANYGYTF; cdr3_nt: TGTGCCAGCAGTTTATCCGATACGGGACAGGCCAACTATGGCTACACCTTC
clone_size: -; v_call: TRBV5-5; d_call: -; j_call: TRBJ2-1; cdr3_aa: CASSPKWEGAYNEQFF; cdr3_nt: TGTGCCAGCAGCCCTAAATGGGAGGGGGCCTACAATGAGCAGTTCTTC
clone_size: few; v_call: TRBV5-6; d_call: -; j_call: TRBJ1-4; cdr3_aa: CASSLFASAGEKLFF; cdr3_nt: TGTGCCAGCAGCTTGTTTGCCAGTGCGGGTGAAAAACTGTTTTTT
clone_size: few; v_call: TRBV5-1; d_call: -; j_call: TRBJ1-1; cdr3_aa: CASRGSVNTEAFF; cdr3_nt: TGCGCCAGCAGGGGGTCAGTGAACACTGAAGCTTTCTTT
clone_size: few; v_call: TRBV28; d_call: -; j_call: TRBJ1-1; cdr3_aa: CASSSPVLNTEAFF; cdr3_nt: TGTGCCAGCAGTTCTCCAGTCCTGAACACTGAAGCTTTCTTT
clone_size: -; v_call: TRBV19; d_call: TRBD2; j_call: TRBJ2-1; cdr3_aa: CASSRASGRRNEQFF; cdr3_nt: TGTGCCAGTAGTAGAGCTAGCGGGAGGAGGAATGAGCAGTTCTTC
clone_size: -; v_call: TRBV6-2/TRBV6-3; d_call: TRBD2; j_call: TRBJ2-1; cdr3_aa: CASSSPGREGYEQFF; cdr3_nt: TGTGCCAGCAGTTCCCCTGGGAGGGAGGGGTATGAGCAGTTCTTC
clone_size: -; v_call: TRBV7-2; d_call: -; j_call: TRBJ2-3; cdr3_aa: CASSTSGLFTDTQYF; cdr3_nt: TGTGCCAGCAGCACATCGGGACTTTTCACAGATACGCAGTATTTT
clone_size: few; v_call: TRBV3-1; d_call: -; j_call: TRBJ2-7; cdr3_aa: CASSHRLGEQYF; cdr3_nt: TGTGCCAGCAGCCATAGACTAGGAGAGCAGTACTTC
clone_size: -; v_call: TRBV20-1; d_call: -; j_call: TRBJ2-3; cdr3_aa: CSASDGADTQYF; cdr3_nt: TGCAGTGCTAGTGACGGGGCAGATACGCAGTATTTT
clone_size: many; v_call: TRBV4-3; d_call: -; j_call: TRBJ2-5; cdr3_aa: CASICDSHQETQYF; cdr3_nt: TGCGCCAGCATCTGTGACAGCCATCAAGAGACCCAGTACTTC
clone_size: -; v_call: TRBV5-1; d_call: -; j_call: TRBJ2-7; cdr3_aa: CASSLDTPANYEQYF; cdr3_nt: TGCGCCAGCAGCCTGGACACGCCGGCTAACTACGAGCAGTACTTC
clone_size: many; v_call: TRBV7-2; d_call: -; j_call: TRBJ2-3; cdr3_aa: CASSNPTGTDTQYF; cdr3_nt: TGTGCCAGCAGCAACCCGACAGGTACAGATACGCAGTATTTT
clone_size: few; v_call: TRBV20-1; d_call: -; j_call: TRBJ2-2; cdr3_aa: CSARVRERNTGELFF; cdr3_nt: TGCAGTGCTAGAGTCCGGGAGAGGAACACCGGGGAGCTGTTTTTT
clone_size: -; v_call: TRBV2; d_call: -; j_call: TRBJ2-3; cdr3_aa: CASSEAETQQYF; cdr3_nt: TGTGCCAGCAGTGAAGCGGAAACCCAGCAGTATTTT
clone_size: -; v_call: TRBV12-3/TRBV12-4; d_call: -; j_call: TRBJ2-2; cdr3_aa: CASSLKGGGGELFF; cdr3_nt: TGTGCCAGCAGTTTAAAGGGGGGCGGAGGGGAGCTGTTTTTT
clone_size: many; v_call: TRBV12-3/TRBV12-4; d_call: TRBD1; j_call: TRBJ1-2; cdr3_aa: CASSFNGQGRGYTF; cdr3_nt: TGTGCCAGCAGTTTCAATGGACAGGGTCGTGGCTACACCTTC
clone_size: few; v_call: TRBV4-3; d_call: TRBD2; j_call: TRBJ2-3; cdr3_aa: CASSQEAGGPGDTQYF; cdr3_nt: TGCGCCAGCAGCCAGGAAGCGGGAGGGCCGGGAGATACGCAGTATTTT
clone_size: few; v_call: TRBV9; d_call: -; j_call: TRBJ2-2; cdr3_aa: CASSVVQLNTGELFF; cdr3_nt: TGTGCCAGCAGCGTAGTACAGTTAAACACCGGGGAGCTGTTTTTT
clone_size: many; v_call: TRBV7-2; d_call: TRBD1; j_call: TRBJ2-1; cdr3_aa: CASSSEGTGGVYEQFF; cdr3_nt: TGTGCCAGCAGCTCGGAGGGGACAGGGGGTGTTTATGAGCAGTTCTTC
clone_size: few; v_call: TRBV4-2; d_call: TRBD2; j_call: TRBJ2-3; cdr3_aa: CASSQDGRGGILGTQYF; cdr3_nt: TGTGCCAGCAGCCAAGACGGGCGGGGGGGCATTTTAGGTACGCAGTATTTT
clone_size: once; v_call: TRBV3-1; d_call: -; j_call: TRBJ1-2; cdr3_aa: CASSQDTRSFNYGYTF; cdr3_nt: TGTGCCAGCAGCCAAGATACCCGCAGCTTTAACTATGGCTACACCTTC
clone_size: -; v_call: TRBV4-2; d_call: TRBD1; j_call: TRBJ2-5; cdr3_aa: CASSPVLGQGGGETQYF; cdr3_nt: TGTGCCAGCAGCCCGGTGCTCGGACAGGGTGGAGGAGAGACCCAGTACTTC
clone_size: -; v_call: TRBV7-9; d_call: TRBD2; j_call: TRBJ2-1; cdr3_aa: CASSLGGGRQFF; cdr3_nt: TGTGCCAGCAGCTTGGGCGGGGGACGGCAGTTCTTC
clone_size: -; v_call: TRBV28; d_call: TRBD1; j_call: TRBJ1-5; cdr3_aa: CASSLLGQGVDQPQHF; cdr3_nt: TGTGCCAGCAGTCTTCTGGGACAGGGGGTGGATCAGCCCCAGCATTTT
clone_size: few; v_call: TRBV20-1; d_call: TRBD2; j_call: TRBJ2-3; cdr3_aa: CSAAGLAGGLLDTQYF; cdr3_nt: TGCAGTGCCGCCGGACTAGCGGGAGGGCTTTTGGATACGCAGTATTTT
clone_size: -; v_call: TRBV10-2; d_call: -; j_call: TRBJ2-7; cdr3_aa: CASSVIDEQYF; cdr3_nt: TGCGCCAGCAGTGTAATAGACGAGCAGTACTTC
clone_size: few; v_call: TRBV11-3; d_call: -; j_call: TRBJ2-7; cdr3_aa: CASSLVLVFYEQYF; cdr3_nt: TGTGCCAGCAGCTTAGTATTAGTTTTCTACGAGCAGTACTTC
clone_size: few; v_call: TRBV28; d_call: TRBD2; j_call: TRBJ2-1; cdr3_aa: CASNPSGLAGVNEQFF; cdr3_nt: TGTGCCAGCAATCCATCGGGACTAGCGGGAGTCAATGAGCAGTTCTTC
clone_size: -; v_call: TRBV29-1; d_call: -; j_call: TRBJ2-5; cdr3_aa: CSVSDLLQETQYF; cdr3_nt: TGCAGCGTTTCTGACCTCTTACAAGAGACCCAGTACTTC
clone_size: once; v_call: TRBV5-1; d_call: TRBD1; j_call: TRBJ2-5; cdr3_aa: CASSKPTGLGETQYF; cdr3_nt: TGCGCCAGCAGCAAGCCGACAGGGCTCGGGGAGACCCAGTACTTC
clone_size: -; v_call: TRBV27; d_call: -; j_call: TRBJ1-1; cdr3_aa: CASSLDIGGDTEAFF; cdr3_nt: TGTGCCAGCAGTCTCGATATAGGGGGGGACACTGAAGCTTTCTTT
clone_size: few; v_call: TRBV12-3/TRBV12-4; d_call: -; j_call: TRBJ2-6; cdr3_aa: CASKGWISSGANVLTF; cdr3_nt: TGTGCCAGCAAGGGCTGGATTAGCTCTGGGGCCAACGTCCTGACTTTC
clone_size: -; v_call: TRBV29-1; d_call: -; j_call: TRBJ1-2; cdr3_aa: CSVEGPGYGGYTF; cdr3_nt: TGCAGCGTAGAGGGTCCAGGGTACGGTGGCTACACCTTC
clone_size: few; v_call: TRBV5-1; d_call: TRBD2; j_call: TRBJ2-7; cdr3_aa: CASSLAASGPSSYEQYF; cdr3_nt: TGCGCCAGCAGCTTGGCTGCTAGCGGTCCAAGCTCCTACGAGCAGTACTTC
clone_size: few; v_call: TRBV7-2; d_call: TRBD2; j_call: TRBJ2-1; cdr3_aa: CASSPTPRTSGFF; cdr3_nt: TGTGCCAGCAGCCCCACCCCCCGGACTAGCGGTTTCTTC
clone_size: -; v_call: TRBV11-3; d_call: -; j_call: TRBJ2-2; cdr3_aa: CASRPQGGTGELFF; cdr3_nt: TGTGCCAGCAGGCCTCAGGGAGGAACCGGGGAGCTGTTTTTT
clone_size: few; v_call: TRBV13; d_call: -; j_call: TRBJ2-1; cdr3_aa: CASSSGPFGEQFF; cdr3_nt: TGTGCCAGCAGCTCGGGCCCCTTCGGTGAGCAGTTCTTC
clone_size: -; v_call: TRBV5-4; d_call: TRBD2; j_call: TRBJ2-3; cdr3_aa: CASSPASGDGTQYF; cdr3_nt: TGTGCCAGCAGCCCGGCGAGCGGGGACGGTACGCAGTATTTT
clone_size: -; v_call: TRBV20-1; d_call: -; j_call: TRBJ1-5; cdr3_aa: CSARDRLGNQPQHF; cdr3_nt: TGCAGTGCTAGAGATCGGTTGGGCAATCAGCCCCAGCATTTT